Below are 32 T cell receptor beta chains sequenced from a single sample in a study of blood T cell repertoires in COVID-19. Clones were read by immunoSEQ multiplex PCR, and TCRdb kept only the in-frame ones, dropping some. The sample yields about 440,000 clones, around 89% seen once. The sample comprised peripheral blood. The receptors come from a woman under 40 with acute or convalescent COVID-19.

The chain uses TRBV2 and TRBJ2-1; 11 bases line up with TRBD2. The CDR3 totals 16 residues. V lost 3 bases and J lost 5; bases outside the gene matches: 6. In germline, CDR1 is SNHLY, CDR2 FYNNEI. In DNA, the CDR3 is TGTGCCAGCAGTGATCCCGGGACTAGCGGACACAATGAGCAGTTCTTC. Its protein is CASSDPGTSGHNEQFF.

DNA of the CDR3: TGTGCCAGCAGCACACAGAACACTGAAGCTTTCTTT. Translation gives CASSTQNTEAFF. The rearrangement uses TRBV7-9 and TRBJ1-1; D call uncertain. The V end was cut by 5 bases, the J end by 1 base, with 5 bases between. CDR1 is SEHNR and CDR2 is FQNEAQ in the germline V gene (reference sequence). CDR3 length: 12 residues.

This rearrangement joins TRBV27 to TRBJ1-6, with D possibly TRBD1 on 5 matching bases. The CDR3 covers 13 residues. Looked up from germline, CDR1 is MNHEY and CDR2 is SMNVEV (reference sequence). The V and J ends lost 6 bases and 14 bases respectively, with 17 bases between them. The CDR3 DNA reads as TGTGCCAGCAGCGGGACTGCCCTTGGGTCCCTCCACTTT. Translated, it gives CASSGTALGSLHF.

The chain is built from TRBV12-3 or TRBV12-4 and TRBJ2-5, with 7 bases aligning to TRBD1. V shed 6 bases, J shed 2 bases, and the junction held 3 bases outside the gene matches. CDR3 size: 13 residues. The CDR3 DNA reads as TGTGCCAGCAGCGTGACAGGGCAAGAGACCCAGTACTTC. Translated: CASSVTGQETQYF.

The chain employs TRBV7-6 and TRBJ1-3, with 7 bases lining up with TRBD1. This CDR3 has 16 residues. V lost 5 bases to trimming and J lost 1 base; unmatched junction nucleotides: 8. Germline CDR1 SGHVS, CDR2 FNYEAQ. In DNA, the CDR3 is TGTGCCAGCAGCATAAGACAGGGCCTGTCTGGAAACACCATATATTTT. This gives the protein CASSIRQGLSGNTIYF.

The genes are TRBV11-2 and TRBJ2-7, with 9 bases lining up with TRBD1. The germline V gene has CDR1 SGHAT and CDR2 FQNNGV. Trimming took 5 bases from V and 5 from J; bases not matched to a gene: 7. The CDR3 consists of 14 residues. The CDR3 region is CASSRSRTGDEQYF. CDR3 nucleotide sequence: TGTGCCAGCAGCCGCTCCCGGACAGGGGACGAGCAGTACTTC.

The chain joins TRBV30 to TRBJ2-7; 9 positions agree with TRBD1. V dropped 2 bases and J dropped 3; count of bases not matched to a gene: 5. The CDR3 runs 14 residues. Germline V gene lookup returns CDR1 GTSNPN and CDR2 SVGIG (reference sequence). The CDR3 here is CAWSLLGQGYEQYF. The CDR3 nucleotides read TGTGCCTGGAGTTTGCTGGGACAGGGCTACGAGCAGTACTTC.

J is TRBJ2-6 and V is TRBV18; 8 bases are a match to TRBD1. The germline gives CDR1 KGHSH, CDR2 LQKENI. V lost 8 bases, J lost 13 bases, and 10 bases stayed unmatched. CDR3 size: 13 residues. The CDR3 is CASPTGQGNVLTF. CDR3 nucleotides: TGTGCCAGCCCGACTGGACAGGGAAATGTCCTGACTTTC.

Many counts were recorded for this clone. J is TRBJ1-2 and V is TRBV19, with 9 bases identical to TRBD1. This CDR3 spans 12 amino acids. Germline CDR1 LNHDA, CDR2 SQIVND (reference sequence). The ends lost 11 bases at V and 7 bases at J; junction bases unmatched: 8. As DNA, the CDR3 is TGTGCCGTCGTCGGGACAGGGTTTGGCTACACCTTC. Translating it yields CAVVGTGFGYTF.

This chain connects TRBV6-5 to TRBJ1-6; perhaps TRBD1 as D (6 bases). V lost 5 bases to trimming and J lost 6 bases, with 14 bases between them. Looked up from germline, CDR1 is MNHEY and CDR2 is SVGAGI. This CDR3 region has 15 residues. The chain's CDR3 is CASSSHRVSNSPLHF. In DNA, the CDR3 is TGTGCCAGCAGTAGTCACAGGGTGAGTAATTCACCCCTCCACTTT.

This rearrangement joins TRBV10-3 to TRBJ2-1; 9 nucleotides align to TRBD2. The J segment lost 5 bases and the V segment lost 6 bases, leaving 8 bases of the junction unmatched. The CDR3 runs 15 residues. Germline values: CDR1 ENHRY, CDR2 SYGVKD. This chain's CDR3 is CAISMSGGTNNEQFF. Written as DNA, the CDR3 is TGTGCCATCAGCATGAGCGGGGGGACTAACAATGAGCAGTTCTTC.

V usage is TRBV4-1 and J usage is TRBJ1-2; D perhaps matches TRBD1 (5 bases). CDR3 length: 14 amino acids. V was cut by 0 bases and J by 7 bases, with 12 bases left in between. Germline values: CDR1 MGHRA, CDR2 YSYEKL. The DNA for the CDR3 is TGCGCCAGCAGCCAAGATCCGGGGAGGGGTGGCTACACCTTC. Encoded protein: CASSQDPGRGGYTF.

J is TRBJ2-2 and V is TRBV5-1; TRBD1 matches 10 bases. The V gene end was trimmed by 2 bases and the J gene end by 5 bases; junction bases not matched to a gene: 3. The CDR3 covers 15 residues. In germline, CDR1 is SGHRS, CDR2 YFSETQ. CDR3: CASSLPGQGTGELFF. The CDR3 DNA is TGCGCCAGCAGCTTACCGGGACAGGGGACCGGGGAGCTGTTTTTT. Using reference TRBV5-1 and TRBJ2-2 for the parts outside the CDR3, the full variable domain is KAGVTQTPRYLIKTRGQQVTLSCSPISGHRSVSWYQQTPGQGLQFLFEYFSETQRNKGNFPGRFSGRQFSNSRSEMNVSTLELGDSALYLCASSLPGQGTGELFFGEGSRLTVL.

This chain joins TRBV6-7 and TRBJ1-2, with a possible D match to TRBD1 (5 bases). TRBV6-7 is placed among ORFs of uncertain function. This CDR3 region has 15 residues. Trimming pared 8 bases from V and 2 bases from J, leaving 18 bases between. The CDR3 region has the DNA TGTGCCAGCCAATTCCCAGGGTGGTGGAACTATGGCTACACCTTC. Amino acid sequence: CASQFPGWWNYGYTF.

V is TRBV12-3 or TRBV12-4 and J is TRBJ2-7, with a tentative D call TRBD1 (5 bases). This CDR3 is built from 13 residues. The V gene lost 5 bases and the J gene lost 4 bases, with 12 bases spanning the gap. CDR3 residues: CASSPGFRYEQYF. The CDR3 nucleotides are TGTGCCAGCAGTCCAGGGTTTAGGTACGAGCAGTACTTC.

This clone showed up just once. This chain links TRBV19 with TRBJ1-1; D might be TRBD1 (6 bases). The CDR3 totals 15 residues. Trimming removed 3 bases at V and 2 bases at J, with 13 bases between. CDR1 LNHDA and CDR2 SQIVND come from the germline V gene (reference sequence). This chain's CDR3 is CASSMDSQPNTEAFF. In DNA form, the CDR3 reads TGTGCCAGTAGTATGGACAGCCAACCTAACACTGAAGCTTTCTTT.

This clone was seen once. The chain links TRBV28 to TRBJ1-3; 9 bases match TRBD1. This CDR3 contains 15 residues. Germline V gene sequence: CDR1 MDHEN, CDR2 SYDVKM. V trimming: 5 bases; J trimming: 4 bases; junction bases outside the gene matches: 6. This chain's CDR3 is CASSPGTGYGNTIYF. In DNA form, the CDR3 reads TGTGCCAGCAGTCCCGGGACAGGGTACGGAAACACCATATATTTT.

This chain uses TRBV6-5 with TRBJ1-1; 9 nucleotides line up with TRBD1. The length of the CDR3 is 13 residues. The V gene's germline CDR1 is MNHEY and CDR2 SVGAGI. The trim removed 7 bases at V and 6 bases at J, leaving 6 bases unmatched. The CDR3 nucleotides are TGTGCCAGCATGGGACAGGGTAGGGCTGAAGCTTTCTTT. Translating gives CASMGQGRAEAFF.

The rearrangement uses TRBV14 and TRBJ2-1; 8 nucleotides line up with TRBD2. The J segment lost 3 bases and the V segment lost 0 bases, leaving 4 bases of the junction unmatched. CDR1 and CDR2 from the germline V gene are SGHDN and FVKESK. This CDR3 contains 16 residues. The CDR3 bases are TGTGCCAGCAGCCAAGAAAGCGGGGGTTTCTACAATGAGCAGTTCTTC. Its protein is CASSQESGGFYNEQFF.

V gene TRBV5-1 combines with J gene TRBJ2-7; the D is unclear. The CDR3 is made up of 13 amino acids. V dropped 7 bases and J dropped 4 bases, with 15 bases sitting between them. Germline values: CDR1 SGHRS, CDR2 YFSETQ. In nucleotides, the CDR3 is TGCGCCAGCGCCCCAGAGGATTGGTACGAGCAGTACTTC. Its translation: CASAPEDWYEQYF. The entire variable domain, with the rest obtained from reference TRBV5-1 and TRBJ2-7, is as follows: KAGVTQTPRYLIKTRGQQVTLSCSPISGHRSVSWYQQTPGQGLQFLFEYFSETQRNKGNFPGRFSGRQFSNSRSEMNVSTLELGDSALYLCASAPEDWYEQYFGPGTRLTVT.

The chain employs TRBV7-8 and TRBJ2-7; 8 nucleotides match TRBD1. V lost 6 bases to trimming and J lost 3 bases; unmatched junction nucleotides: 7. This CDR3 has 14 residues. From germline, CDR1 is SGHVS and CDR2 FQNEAQ. CDR3: CASSPLDRDYEQYF. The CDR3 DNA sequence: TGTGCCAGCAGTCCGTTGGACAGGGACTACGAGCAGTACTTC.

V gene TRBV6-5 combines with J gene TRBJ2-7, with TRBD2 identical over 11 bases. Germline V CDR1 and CDR2: MNHEY, SVGAGI. The V gene end was trimmed by 5 bases and the J gene end by 6 bases; junction bases not matched to a gene: 9. The CDR3 covers 15 residues. The CDR3 region is CASSPSPGTSGEQYF. The CDR3 coding sequence is TGTGCCAGCAGTCCGTCTCCCGGGACTAGCGGCGAGCAGTACTTC.

This clone has more than one count but fewer than ten. The CDR3 nucleotides read TGTGCCAGCTCCGACGGGGAGGGAATATTAGATACGCAGTATTTT. As protein: CASSDGEGILDTQYF. J is TRBJ2-3 and V is TRBV28; TRBD2 agrees at 7 bases. CDR3 size: 15 residues. V dropped 8 bases and J dropped 5; count of bases not matched to a gene: 13. Looked up from germline, CDR1 is MDHEN and CDR2 is SYDVKM.

This chain joins TRBV9 and TRBJ1-2, with D uncertain. CDR1 is SGDLS, CDR2 YYNGEE, per germline. The CDR3 totals 16 residues. The V end lost 4 bases, the J end lost 0 bases, and 16 bases lay between the germline ends. The CDR3 DNA is TGTGCCAGCAGCCCCCTGGCCGGACTAACTAACTATGGCTACACCTTC. Its protein product is CASSPLAGLTNYGYTF.

This sequence joins TRBV11-2 and TRBJ2-4, with D perhaps matching TRBD1 (7 bases). Trimming took 6 bases from V and 1 from J, leaving 22 bases between them. Germline CDR1 reads SGHAT; CDR2 reads FQNNGV. This CDR3 is 18 amino acids long. The CDR3 region has the DNA TGTGCCAGCAGGTACCGACCGCAGGGGGGCGATGCCAAAAACATTCAGTACTTC. Translating gives CASRYRPQGGDAKNIQYF.

This clone was observed a single time. V gene TRBV2 combines with J gene TRBJ1-2; 12 nucleotides align to TRBD1. The CDR3 length is 13 residues. J lost 8 bases, V lost 11 bases, and 9 bases had no gene match. CDR1 is SNHLY, CDR2 FYNNEI, per germline. This CDR3 reads CAGAGQGAFGYTF. In nucleotides, the CDR3 is TGTGCCGGAGCGGGACAGGGGGCGTTCGGCTACACCTTC.

The rearrangement joins TRBV7-9 to TRBJ2-7; a possible D gene is TRBD2 (6 bases). The CDR3 is 17 residues long. Germline CDR1 SEHNR, CDR2 FQNEAQ (reference sequence). Deletions cut 0 bases from V and 3 bases from J, with 18 bases between. The chain's CDR3 is CASSLAVDKRGLYEQYF. In DNA form, the CDR3 reads TGTGCCAGCAGCTTAGCGGTGGATAAAAGGGGACTCTACGAGCAGTACTTC.

The CDR3 is CASSPARGLGELFF. CDR3 DNA sequence: TGTGCCAGCAGCCCCGCCAGGGGGCTTGGGGAGCTGTTTTTT. The chain combines TRBV9 with TRBJ2-2; 8 bases are a match to TRBD1. V was pared by 4 bases and J by 8 bases, with 7 bases of the junction left unmatched. Germline CDR1 SGDLS, CDR2 YYNGEE. The CDR3 consists of 14 residues.

This clone was seen once. The rearrangement links TRBV11-1 to TRBJ2-7, with 11 bases lining up with TRBD2. Germline trimming cut 5 bases from V and 2 bases from J; bases unmatched to any gene: 5. The CDR3 contains 15 residues. Looked up from germline, CDR1 is SGHAT and CDR2 is FQDESV (reference sequence). CDR3 protein: CASSLLSGGAYEQYF. DNA of the CDR3: TGTGCCAGCAGCCTCCTTAGCGGGGGGGCCTACGAGCAGTACTTC.

This clone occurred once. This sequence joins TRBV19 and TRBJ2-1; 10 bases match TRBD2. V dropped 10 bases and J dropped 4; count of bases not matched to a gene: 4. From germline, CDR1 is LNHDA and CDR2 SQIVND (reference sequence). CDR3 length: 13 residues. This chain's CDR3 is CATTAGGYNEQFF. The CDR3 region has the DNA TGTGCCACCACAGCGGGGGGGTACAATGAGCAGTTCTTC.

The chain uses TRBV6-2 or TRBV6-3 and TRBJ1-2; D may be TRBD1 (5 bases). Germline-derived CDR1 and CDR2 are MNHEY and SVGEGT. V lost 2 bases, J lost 3 bases, and 10 bases lay in between. The CDR3 totals 14 residues. This CDR3 is CASSYLQEYYGYTF. The CDR3 DNA reads TGTGCCAGCAGTTACCTACAGGAATACTATGGCTACACCTTC.

The chain couples TRBV21-1 to TRBJ1-5. TRBV21-1 is shown as a pseudogene. The CDR3 has 17 residues. The CDR3: CASSNSVPGRGGQPQHF. Written as DNA, the CDR3 is TGTGCCAGCAGCAACTCTGTCCCTGGAAGGGGGGGTCAGCCCCAGCATTTT.